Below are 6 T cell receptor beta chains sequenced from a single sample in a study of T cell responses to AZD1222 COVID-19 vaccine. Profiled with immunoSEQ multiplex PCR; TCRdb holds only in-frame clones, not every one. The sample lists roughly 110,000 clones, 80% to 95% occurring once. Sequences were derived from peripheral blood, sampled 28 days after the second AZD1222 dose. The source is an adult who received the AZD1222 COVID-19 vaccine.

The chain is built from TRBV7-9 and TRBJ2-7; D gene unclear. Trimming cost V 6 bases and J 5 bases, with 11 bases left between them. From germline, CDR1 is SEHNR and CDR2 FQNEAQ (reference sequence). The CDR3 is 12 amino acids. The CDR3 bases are TGTGCCAGCAGTTTAACCACGGACGAGCAGTACTTC. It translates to CASSLTTDEQYF.

The CDR3 region is CASSRTTEISNQPQHF. CDR3 nucleotides: TGTGCCAGTAGCCGAACGACAGAAATTAGCAATCAGCCCCAGCATTTT. The chain couples TRBV19 to TRBJ1-5; D is perhaps TRBD1 (5 bases). Germline CDR1 is LNHDA and CDR2 is SQIVND (reference sequence). CDR3 length: 16 amino acids. With 6 bases removed from V and 0 bases from J, the gap between germline ends came to 15 bases.

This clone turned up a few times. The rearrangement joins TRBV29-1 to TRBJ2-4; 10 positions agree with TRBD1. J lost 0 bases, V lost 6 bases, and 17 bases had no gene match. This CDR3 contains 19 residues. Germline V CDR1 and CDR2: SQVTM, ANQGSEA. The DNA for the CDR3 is TGCAGCGTGCAGGAAAAGGGGACAGGGGAGCTCCTAGCCAAAAACATTCAGTACTTC. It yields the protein CSVQEKGTGELLAKNIQYF.

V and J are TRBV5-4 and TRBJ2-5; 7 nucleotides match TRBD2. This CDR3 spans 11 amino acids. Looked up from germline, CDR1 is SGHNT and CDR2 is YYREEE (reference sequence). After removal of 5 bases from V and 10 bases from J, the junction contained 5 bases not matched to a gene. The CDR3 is CASRREGIQYF. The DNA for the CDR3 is TGTGCCAGCAGGAGGGAGGGAATCCAGTACTTC.

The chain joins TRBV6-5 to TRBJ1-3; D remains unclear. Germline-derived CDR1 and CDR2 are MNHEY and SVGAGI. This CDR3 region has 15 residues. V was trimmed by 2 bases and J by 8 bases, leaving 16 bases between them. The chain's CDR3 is CASSYGPRRVDTIYF. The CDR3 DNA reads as TGTGCCAGCAGTTACGGGCCACGCAGAGTTGACACCATATATTTT.

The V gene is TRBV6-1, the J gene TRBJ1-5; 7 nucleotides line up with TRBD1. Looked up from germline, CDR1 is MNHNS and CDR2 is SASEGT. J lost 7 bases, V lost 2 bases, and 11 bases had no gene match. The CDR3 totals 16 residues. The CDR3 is CASSERHRGWGQPQHF. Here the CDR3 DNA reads TGTGCCAGCAGTGAACGGCACAGGGGCTGGGGGCAGCCCCAGCATTTT.